Sequencing of this T cell receptor (beta chain) was carried out in a study of shared clonotypes between healthy human individuals. Broader study findings: Estimated richness values were generally larger in naive subsets than in memory subsets.

There are 16 residues in the CDR3. Germline-derived CDR1 and CDR2 are MNHNY and SVGAGI (reference sequence). Trimming took off 2 bases at V and 1 base at J, with 13 bases between the two ends. The protocol was immunoSEQ multiplex PCR, while the TCRdb copy is restricted to in-frame clones and leaves out a portion. The table lists a few hundred thousand clones, around 96% of them singletons. About this clone itself: Its antigen remains unknown.

The TCR originated in a man aged 25 to 45 in good health. Sequenced sample: memory CD8+ T cells sorted from blood. Subset denoted: CD45RO+ cells pooled with CCR7-negative TemRA cells. The V and J genes are TRBV6-6 and TRBJ2-3; possibly TRBD2 for D (6 bases). The CDR3 DNA reads TGTGCCAGCAGTTACCTCGGGACTCCCCGCACAGATACGCAGTATTTT. Protein sequence: CASSYLGTPRTDTQYF.